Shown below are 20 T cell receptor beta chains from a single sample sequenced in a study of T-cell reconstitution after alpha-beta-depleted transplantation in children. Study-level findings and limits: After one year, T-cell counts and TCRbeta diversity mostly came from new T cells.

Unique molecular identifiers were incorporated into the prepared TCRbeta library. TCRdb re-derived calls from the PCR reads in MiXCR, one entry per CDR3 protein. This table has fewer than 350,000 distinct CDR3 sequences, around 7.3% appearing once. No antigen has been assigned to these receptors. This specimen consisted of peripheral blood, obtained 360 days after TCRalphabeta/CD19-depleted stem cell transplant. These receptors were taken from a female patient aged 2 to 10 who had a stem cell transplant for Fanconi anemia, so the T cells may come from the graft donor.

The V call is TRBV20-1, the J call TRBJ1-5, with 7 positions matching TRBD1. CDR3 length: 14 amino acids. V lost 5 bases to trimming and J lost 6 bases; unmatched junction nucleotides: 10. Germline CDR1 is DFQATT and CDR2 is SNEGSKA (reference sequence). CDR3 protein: CSAPDRNTGQPQHF. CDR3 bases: TGCAGTGCTCCGGACAGGAATACAGGTCAGCCCCAGCATTTT.

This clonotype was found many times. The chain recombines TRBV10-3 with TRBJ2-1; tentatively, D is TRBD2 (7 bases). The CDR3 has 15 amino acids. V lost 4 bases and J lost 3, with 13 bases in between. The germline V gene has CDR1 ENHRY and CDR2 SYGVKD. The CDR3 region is CAISAQGGGYNEQFF. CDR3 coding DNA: TGTGCCATCAGTGCCCAAGGGGGGGGCTACAATGAGCAGTTCTTC.

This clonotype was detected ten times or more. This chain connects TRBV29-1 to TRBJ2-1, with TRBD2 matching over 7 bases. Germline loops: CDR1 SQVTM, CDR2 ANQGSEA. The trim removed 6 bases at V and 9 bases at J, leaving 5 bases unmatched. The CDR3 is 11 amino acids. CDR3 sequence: CSVAGDSEQFF. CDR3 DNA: TGCAGCGTCGCGGGGGATAGTGAGCAGTTCTTC.

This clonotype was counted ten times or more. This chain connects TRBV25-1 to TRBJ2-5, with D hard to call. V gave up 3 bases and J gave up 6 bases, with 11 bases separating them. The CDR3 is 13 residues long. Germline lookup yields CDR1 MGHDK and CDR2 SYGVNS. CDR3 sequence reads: CASSEIRGKTQYF. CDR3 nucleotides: TGTGCCAGCAGTGAGATACGCGGAAAGACCCAGTACTTC.

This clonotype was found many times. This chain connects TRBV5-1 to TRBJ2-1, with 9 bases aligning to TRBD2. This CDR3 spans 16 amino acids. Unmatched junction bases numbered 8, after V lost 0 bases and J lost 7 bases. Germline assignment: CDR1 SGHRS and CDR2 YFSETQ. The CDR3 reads CASSLARGGASNEQFF. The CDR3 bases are TGCGCCAGCAGCTTGGCGCGCGGGGGGGCCTCAAATGAGCAGTTCTTC.

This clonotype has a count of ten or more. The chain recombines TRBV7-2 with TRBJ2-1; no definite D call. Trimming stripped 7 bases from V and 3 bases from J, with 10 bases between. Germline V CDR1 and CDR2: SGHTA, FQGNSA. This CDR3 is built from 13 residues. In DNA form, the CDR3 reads TGTGCCAGCAACGGCGCCTACTACAATGAGCAGTTCTTC. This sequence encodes CASNGAYYNEQFF.

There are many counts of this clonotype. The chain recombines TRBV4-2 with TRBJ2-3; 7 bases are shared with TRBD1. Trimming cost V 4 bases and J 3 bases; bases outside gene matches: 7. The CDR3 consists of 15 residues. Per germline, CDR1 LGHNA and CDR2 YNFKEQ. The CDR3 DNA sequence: TGTGCCAGCAGCCTGACAGGGAGCGGAACAGATACGCAGTATTTT. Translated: CASSLTGSGTDTQYF.

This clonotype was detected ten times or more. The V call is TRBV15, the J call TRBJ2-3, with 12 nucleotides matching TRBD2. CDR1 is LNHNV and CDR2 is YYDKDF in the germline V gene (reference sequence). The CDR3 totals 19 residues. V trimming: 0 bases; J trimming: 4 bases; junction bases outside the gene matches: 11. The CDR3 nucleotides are TGTGCCACCAGCAGAGATCGCCGCCTACTAGCGGGGGGCCCAGATACGCAGTATTTT. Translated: CATSRDRRLLAGGPDTQYF.

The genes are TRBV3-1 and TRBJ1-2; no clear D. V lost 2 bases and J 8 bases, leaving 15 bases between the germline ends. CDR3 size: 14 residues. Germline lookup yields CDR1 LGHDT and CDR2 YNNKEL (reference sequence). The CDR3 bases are TGTGCCAGCAGCCAATGGGAGTCTTCCGACGGCTACACCTTC. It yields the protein CASSQWESSDGYTF.

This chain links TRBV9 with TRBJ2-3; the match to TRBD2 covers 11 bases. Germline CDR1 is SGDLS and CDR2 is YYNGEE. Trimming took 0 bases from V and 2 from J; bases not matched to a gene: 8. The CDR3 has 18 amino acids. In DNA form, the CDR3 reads TGTGCCAGCAGCGTAGAAATAGCGGGGGGGTTTTTCACAGATACGCAGTATTTT. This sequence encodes CASSVEIAGGFFTDTQYF. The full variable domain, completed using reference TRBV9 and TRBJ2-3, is DSGVTQTPKHLITATGQRVTLRCSPRSGDLSVYWYQQSLDQGLQFLIQYYNGEERAKGNILERFSAQQFPDLHSELNLSSLELGDSALYFCASSVEIAGGFFTDTQYFGPGTRLTVL.

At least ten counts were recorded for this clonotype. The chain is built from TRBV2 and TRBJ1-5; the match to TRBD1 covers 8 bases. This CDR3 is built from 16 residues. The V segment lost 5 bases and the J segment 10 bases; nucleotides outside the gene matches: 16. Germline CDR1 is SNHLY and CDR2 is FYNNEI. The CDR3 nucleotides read TGTGCCAGCAGTATCTCCGGGACAGGTCGTTGGTACCCCCAGCATTTT. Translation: CASSISGTGRWYPQHF.

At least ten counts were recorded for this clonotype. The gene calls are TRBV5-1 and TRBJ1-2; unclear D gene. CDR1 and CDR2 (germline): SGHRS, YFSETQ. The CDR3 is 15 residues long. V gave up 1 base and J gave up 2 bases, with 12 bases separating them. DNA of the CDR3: TGCGCCAGCAGCTTGTTGGCAGGACCCAACTATGGCTACACCTTC. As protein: CASSLLAGPNYGYTF.

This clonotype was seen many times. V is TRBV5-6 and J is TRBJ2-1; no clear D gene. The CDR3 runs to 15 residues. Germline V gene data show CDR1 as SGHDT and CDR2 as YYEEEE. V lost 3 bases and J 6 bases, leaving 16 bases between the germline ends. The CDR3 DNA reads TGTGCCAGCAGCTCGAGAGGAATTATTCTCAATGAGCAGTTCTTC. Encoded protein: CASSSRGIILNEQFF.

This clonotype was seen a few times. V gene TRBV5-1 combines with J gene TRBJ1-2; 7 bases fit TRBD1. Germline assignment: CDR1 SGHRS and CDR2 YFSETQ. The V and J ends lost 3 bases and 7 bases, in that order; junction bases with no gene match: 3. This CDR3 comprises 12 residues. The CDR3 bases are TGCGCCAGCAGCTATGGGACAGTTGGCTACACCTTC. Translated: CASSYGTVGYTF.

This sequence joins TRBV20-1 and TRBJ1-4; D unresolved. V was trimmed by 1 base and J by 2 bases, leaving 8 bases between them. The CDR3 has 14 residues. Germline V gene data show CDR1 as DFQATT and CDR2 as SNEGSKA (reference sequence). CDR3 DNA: TGCAGTGCTAGAGGGTGGACTACTAATGAAAAACTGTTTTTT. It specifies CSARGWTTNEKLFF.

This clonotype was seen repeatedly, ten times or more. CDR3 amino acids: CASRPQGASTDTQYF. The CDR3 DNA reads as TGCGCCAGCCGACCCCAGGGGGCAAGCACAGATACGCAGTATTTT. The chain combines TRBV5-1 with TRBJ2-3; 8 bases fit TRBD1. Germline-derived CDR1 and CDR2 are SGHRS and YFSETQ. The J segment lost 0 bases and the V segment lost 7 bases, leaving 7 bases of the junction unmatched. This CDR3 contains 15 residues.

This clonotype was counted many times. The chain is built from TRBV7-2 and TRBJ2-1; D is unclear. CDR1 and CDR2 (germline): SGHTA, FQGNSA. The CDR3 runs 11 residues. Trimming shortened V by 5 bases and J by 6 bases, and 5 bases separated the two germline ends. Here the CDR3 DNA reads TGTGCCAGCAGCCGATTCAATGAGCAGTTCTTC. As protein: CASSRFNEQFF.

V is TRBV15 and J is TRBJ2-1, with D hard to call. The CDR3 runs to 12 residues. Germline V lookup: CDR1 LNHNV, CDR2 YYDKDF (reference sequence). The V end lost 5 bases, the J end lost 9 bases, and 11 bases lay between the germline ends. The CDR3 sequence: CATSRPRSEQFF. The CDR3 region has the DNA TGTGCCACCAGCCGACCCCGAAGTGAGCAGTTCTTC.

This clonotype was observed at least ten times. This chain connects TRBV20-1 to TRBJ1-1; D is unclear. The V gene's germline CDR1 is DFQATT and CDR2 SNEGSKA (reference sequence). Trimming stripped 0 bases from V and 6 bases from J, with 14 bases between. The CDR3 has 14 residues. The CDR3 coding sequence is TGCAGTGCTAGAGAAGGGTTCTTTCTCGCTGAAGCTTTCTTT. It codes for CSAREGFFLAEAFF.

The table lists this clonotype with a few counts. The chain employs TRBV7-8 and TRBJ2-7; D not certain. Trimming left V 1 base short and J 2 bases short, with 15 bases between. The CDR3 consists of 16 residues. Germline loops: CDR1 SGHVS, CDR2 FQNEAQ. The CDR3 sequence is CASSLGDWFEAYEQYF. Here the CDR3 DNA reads TGTGCCAGCAGCTTAGGGGATTGGTTCGAAGCCTACGAGCAGTACTTC.